This T cell receptor beta chain derives from a study of blood T cells in healthy people across ages. Primers used in a second PCR of roughly 6 to 11 cycles were a sample-barcoded 5' primer and a J-beta primer mix. TCRdb processed the 5' RACE reads anew with MiXCR; each CDR3 protein has one entry. The profile shows under 1,000,000 distinct CDR3 sequences, roughly 46% of them singletons. The CDR3 totals 15 residues. J was trimmed by 8 bases and V by 10 bases; bases with no gene match: 14. The germline V gene encodes CDR1 KGHDR and CDR2 SFDVKD. The TCR was taken from a man older than 75 in good health. The gene calls are TRBV24-1 and TRBJ2-1; the match to TRBD1 covers 9 bases. Sequencing was performed on blood. CDR3 protein: CATEGAGQGFDEQFF. The DNA for the CDR3 is TGTGCCACAGAAGGGGCGGGACAGGGTTTCGATGAGCAGTTCTTC.